The subject of this entry is one T cell receptor (beta chain). This table comes from immunoSEQ multiplex PCR, and its TCRdb copy is limited to in-frame clones, with some not included. The table lists 140,000 to 150,000 clones, over 80% of them singletons. With 4 bases removed from V and 3 bases from J, the gap between germline ends came to 12 bases. Germline values: CDR1 ENHRY, CDR2 SYGVKD. CDR3 length: 14 residues. This entry is derived from a study of blood T cell repertoires in COVID-19. This receptor was identified in a man in his fifties or sixties who had recovered from COVID-19. Sample: PBMCs or T cells enriched from blood (not recorded which). The chain employs TRBV10-3 and TRBJ2-5, with a possible D match to TRBD2 (6 bases). This CDR3 is CAISGGSGEETQYF. CDR3 DNA sequence: TGTGCCATCAGTGGAGGTTCGGGGGAAGAGACCCAGTACTTC.